Below are 16 T cell receptor beta chains sequenced from a single sample in a study of patients and donors after allogeneic stem cell transplantation. TCRdb independently ran MiXCR on the RT-PCR reads; one entry per CDR3 protein. The sample holds under 170,000 distinct CDR3 sequences; about two fifths are singletons and the top ten take roughly 52%. Material: blood, either unsorted or a sorted T cell fraction (not recorded which). Source of these receptors: a human donor who was either an allogeneic HSCT recipient or a stem cell or donor lymphocyte infusion donor (not recorded which). It is not recorded whose cells these are; they may come from a transplant donor.

The rearrangement uses TRBV7-2 and TRBJ1-4, with 9 nucleotides matching TRBD1. This CDR3 is 15 amino acids long. V was clipped by 4 bases and J by 4 bases; unmatched bases: 4. Germline CDR1 and CDR2: SGHTA and FQGNSA. CDR3 nucleotides: TGTGCCAGCAGCTGGACAGGGGTTAATAATGAAAAACTGTTTTTT. The encoded protein is CASSWTGVNNEKLFF.

This clonotype showed up many times. The genes are TRBV4-2 and TRBJ1-2; 7 bases are a match to TRBD1. The length of the CDR3 is 15 residues. CDR1 and CDR2 (germline): LGHNA, YNFKEQ. The ends lost 1 base at V and 4 bases at J; junction bases unmatched: 6. CDR3 in DNA: TGTGCCAGCAGCCAAGTGCAGGGGGTCGGCTATGGCTACACCTTC. It specifies CASSQVQGVGYGYTF.

The chain has TRBV5-6 and TRBJ2-5, with D tentatively TRBD2 (5 bases). V lost 5 bases to trimming and J lost 5 bases, with 7 bases between them. This CDR3 is 11 amino acids long. Germline loops: CDR1 SGHDT, CDR2 YYEEEE. For the CDR3, the DNA is TGTGCCAGCAGTCAGCGGGAGACCCAGTACTTC. Residues: CASSQRETQYF.

The V call is TRBV6-5, the J call TRBJ1-2; D may be TRBD1 (5 bases). CDR1 and CDR2 from the germline V gene are MNHEY and SVGAGI. V was cut by 0 bases and J by 5 bases, with 13 bases left in between. CDR3 length: 15 residues. The CDR3 sequence is CASSYSGREGYGYTF. The DNA for the CDR3 is TGTGCCAGCAGTTACTCTGGCAGGGAGGGGTATGGCTACACCTTC.

This clonotype has just one count. The rearrangement links TRBV6-1 to TRBJ2-1; 8 bases align to TRBD2. CDR3 length: 16 residues. The trim removed 2 bases at V and 9 bases at J, leaving 12 bases unmatched. Germline V gene sequence: CDR1 MNHNS, CDR2 SASEGT. As DNA, the CDR3 is TGTGCCAGCAGTGAAAAACCCAGCGGGGGTTTGAGTGAGCAGTTCTTC. Its translation is CASSEKPSGGLSEQFF.

This clonotype was counted a few times. V gene TRBV20-1 combines with J gene TRBJ2-4, with D hard to call. CDR3 length equals 13 residues. Germline V gene data show CDR1 as DFQATT and CDR2 as SNEGSKA (reference sequence). With 3 bases removed from V and 5 bases from J, the gap between germline ends came to 11 bases. The CDR3 loop is CSASPTRENIQYF. CDR3 nucleotide sequence: TGCAGTGCTAGTCCGACCCGGGAAAACATTCAGTACTTC.

This rearrangement joins TRBV9 to TRBJ2-1; D gene uncertain. This CDR3 has 15 residues. CDR1 is SGDLS, CDR2 YYNGEE, per germline. Deletions cut 0 bases from V and 0 bases from J, with 7 bases between. The CDR3 coding sequence is TGTGCCAGCAGCGTAGCCAGGAGCTCCTACAATGAGCAGTTCTTC. Its protein is CASSVARSSYNEQFF.

Only a few counts were recorded for this clonotype. The V call is TRBV4-2, the J call TRBJ2-3; unclear D gene. Germline-derived CDR1 and CDR2 are LGHNA and YNFKEQ. The CDR3 runs 17 residues. V lost 0 bases and J lost 2, with 15 bases in between. CDR3 coding DNA: TGTGCCAGCAGCCAAGATAAACGGGCCCGCTTCACAGATACGCAGTATTTT. Translating it yields CASSQDKRARFTDTQYF.

This sequence joins TRBV5-8 and TRBJ2-5, with 9 bases that match TRBD1. The J segment lost 5 bases and the V segment lost 0 bases, leaving 5 bases of the junction unmatched. The CDR3 totals 15 residues. The V gene's germline CDR1 is SGHTS and CDR2 YDEGEE. CDR3 DNA: TGTGCCAGCAGCTTGGACAGGGGGCTTGGGGAGACCCAGTACTTC. As protein: CASSLDRGLGETQYF. Looking up the rest from reference TRBV5-8 and TRBJ2-5 gives the full variable domain: EAGVTQSPTHLIKTRGQQATLRCSPISGHTSVYWYQQALGLGLQFLLWYDEGEERNRGNFPPRFSGRQFPNYSSELNVNALELEDSALYLCASSLDRGLGETQYFGPGTRLLVL.

V usage is TRBV27 and J usage is TRBJ2-1, with a tentative D call TRBD2 (6 bases). The V and J ends lost 1 base and 5 bases respectively, with 9 bases between them. This CDR3 region has 14 residues. CDR1 is MNHEY and CDR2 is SMNVEV in the germline V gene (reference sequence). CDR3 DNA sequence: TGTGCCAGCAGTTTATTCGGGGGTCACAATGAGCAGTTCTTC. Translating gives CASSLFGGHNEQFF.

The rearrangement joins TRBV6-1 to TRBJ1-5; no definite D call. Deletions cut 3 bases from V and 5 bases from J, with 5 bases between. The germline V gene encodes CDR1 MNHNS and CDR2 SASEGT. This CDR3 is built from 12 residues. The CDR3 sequence: CASSDGDQPQHF. The CDR3 DNA reads as TGTGCCAGCAGTGACGGTGATCAGCCCCAGCATTTT.

CDR3 sequence (DNA): TGTGCCACCTCTTCTCCGGGATCACCCCTCCACTTT. Translating it yields CATSSPGSPLHF. The J gene is TRBJ1-6, the V gene TRBV6-5; no definite D call. Trimming took off 10 bases at V and 10 bases at J, with 14 bases between the two ends. Germline loops: CDR1 MNHEY, CDR2 SVGAGI. The CDR3 loop spans 12 amino acids.

The gene calls are TRBV15 and TRBJ2-5; D is perhaps TRBD1 (6 bases). The CDR3 has 16 residues. Germline assignment: CDR1 LNHNV and CDR2 YYDKDF (reference sequence). The ends were cut back, 1 base at V and 5 bases at J, with 17 bases in the middle. In DNA, the CDR3 is TGTGCCACCAGCAGAGCTACAGGGAAGAGGGCGGAGACCCAGTACTTC. Protein sequence: CATSRATGKRAETQYF.

The CDR3 DNA follows: TGTGCCAGCAGCAACCGCTTCATCTCTAGCACAGATACGCAGTATTTT. This codes for CASSNRFISSTDTQYF. This chain uses TRBV12-3 or TRBV12-4 with TRBJ2-3; D uncertain. This CDR3 spans 16 amino acids. V was cut by 6 bases and J by 0 bases, with 16 bases left in between.

The chain is built from TRBV9 and TRBJ1-5; D is perhaps TRBD1 (6 bases). V was shortened by 2 bases and J by 1 base, with 10 bases between the two germline ends. The CDR3 has 15 amino acids. Looked up from germline, CDR1 is SGDLS and CDR2 is YYNGEE. The CDR3, as DNA: TGTGCCAGCAGCGTGGGGGGCTTGAGCAATCAGCCCCAGCATTTT. Amino acid sequence: CASSVGGLSNQPQHF.

This clonotype was observed a single time. The J gene is TRBJ2-4, the V gene TRBV5-6, with no clear D. Per germline, CDR1 SGHDT and CDR2 YYEEEE. The CDR3 runs to 12 residues. Trimming took 1 base from V and 5 from J, leaving 4 bases between them. The CDR3 loop reads CASSLYENIQYF. The CDR3 region has the DNA TGTGCCAGCAGCTTGTACGAAAACATTCAGTACTTC.